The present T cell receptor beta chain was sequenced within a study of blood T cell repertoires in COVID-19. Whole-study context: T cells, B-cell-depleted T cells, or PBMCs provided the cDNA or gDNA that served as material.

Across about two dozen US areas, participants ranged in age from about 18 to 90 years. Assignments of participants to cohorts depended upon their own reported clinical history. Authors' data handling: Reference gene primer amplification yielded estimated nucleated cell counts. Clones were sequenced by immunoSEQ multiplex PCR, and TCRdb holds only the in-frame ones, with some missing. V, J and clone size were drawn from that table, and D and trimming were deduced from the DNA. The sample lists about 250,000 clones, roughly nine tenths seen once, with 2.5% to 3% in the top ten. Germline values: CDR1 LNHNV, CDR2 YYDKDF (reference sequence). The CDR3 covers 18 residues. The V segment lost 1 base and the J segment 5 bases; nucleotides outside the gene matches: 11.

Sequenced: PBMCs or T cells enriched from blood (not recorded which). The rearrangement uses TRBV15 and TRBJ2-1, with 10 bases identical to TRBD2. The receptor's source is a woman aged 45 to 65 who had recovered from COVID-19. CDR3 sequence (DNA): TGTGCCACCAGCAGAGGACTAGCGGGCCTGTATAGCCACAATGAGCAGTTCTTC. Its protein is CATSRGLAGLYSHNEQFF.